This TCR beta chain was found in a study of cytotoxic CD8 clonotypes in ibrutinib-treated CLL. Overall study findings and caveats: There were few public clonotypes, and on treatment they contracted or stayed stable.

The intended depth for sequencing was 1 in 200,000 to 1 in 1 million T cells. Using immunoSEQ multiplex PCR, the repertoire was profiled, and TCRdb retains in-frame clones only, with some absent. The repertoire holds tens of thousands of clones, over 75% seen once, with roughly 8% in the top ten. The CDR3 contains 12 residues. V was clipped by 3 bases and J by 8 bases, with 7 bases between them. The germline gives CDR1 LNHDA, CDR2 SQIVND (reference sequence). Comments on this clone: Its antigen is not known.

Material: PBMCs, obtained at disease progression, from a patient treated with ibrutinib. This receptor was taken from a human donor with chronic lymphocytic leukemia. This chain uses TRBV19 with TRBJ1-4, with no clear D. Here the CDR3 DNA reads TGTGCCAGTAGTATCGCGAGGGAAAAACTGTTTTTT. Translation gives CASSIAREKLFF. The full variable domain, in which reference TRBV19 and TRBJ1-4 provide the parts outside the CDR3, is DGGITQSPKYLFRKEGQNVTLSCEQNLNHDAMYWYRQDPGQGLRLIYYSQIVNDFQKGDIAEGYSVSREKKESFPLTVTSAQKNPTAFYLCASSIAREKLFFGSGTQLSVL.